This T cell receptor (beta chain) originates from a study of T cell repertoires in cytomegalovirus infection (dated by TCRdb to about 2019). The study in broad terms: Donor HLA type was relevant to the analysis, because carriage of CMV infection together with the matching HLA type was indicated by public TCR beta signatures. On the study overall, not on this receptor specifically: Carriers of CMV infection plus the relevant HLA type were discriminated by the cumulative frequency of public TCR beta family members in the study cohort and in an independent roughly 340-donor cohort. The ex vivo response was dominated by HLA-C-restricted CMV-specific TCR beta clonotypes, which also provided the single most frequent clonotype in two of eight donors.

From V the trimming removes 8 bases and from J it removes 0 bases, while the gene matches leave 13 bases of the junction unaccounted for. CDR1 is given as DFQATT and CDR2 as SNEGSKA, both from the germline V gene (reference sequence). The CDR3 measures 16 amino acids from cysteine to phenylalanine. The DNA shown is the 48-base CDR3, in frame from base 1. About this clonotype itself: Its specific antigen is unknown. With a much larger clone just one base away, this may be a read error.

The reads were generated on an Illumina HiSeq 1500. TCRdb redid the processing of the public reads, applying fastp at Q25 and MiXCR, and retained in-frame beta chains. Rows with one shared CDR3 protein collapse into an entry with the most common genes and DNA. For this sample there are hundreds of thousands of distinct CDR3 sequences; 15% to 20% appear just once. The ten most abundant clones make up 8.7% of the sample. The receptor's source is a human donor in good health (CMV status not recorded). Some clones in this sample may be carry-over from other donors' samples. The chain is made from TRBV20-1 and TRBJ1-1; 9 bases in the middle match TRBD1. Sequenced material: PBMCs. The nucleotide sequence is TGCAGTACCGAGCCCTTTGGACAGGGGATGAACACTGAAGCTTTCTTT. Its translation is CSTEPFGQGMNTEAFF.